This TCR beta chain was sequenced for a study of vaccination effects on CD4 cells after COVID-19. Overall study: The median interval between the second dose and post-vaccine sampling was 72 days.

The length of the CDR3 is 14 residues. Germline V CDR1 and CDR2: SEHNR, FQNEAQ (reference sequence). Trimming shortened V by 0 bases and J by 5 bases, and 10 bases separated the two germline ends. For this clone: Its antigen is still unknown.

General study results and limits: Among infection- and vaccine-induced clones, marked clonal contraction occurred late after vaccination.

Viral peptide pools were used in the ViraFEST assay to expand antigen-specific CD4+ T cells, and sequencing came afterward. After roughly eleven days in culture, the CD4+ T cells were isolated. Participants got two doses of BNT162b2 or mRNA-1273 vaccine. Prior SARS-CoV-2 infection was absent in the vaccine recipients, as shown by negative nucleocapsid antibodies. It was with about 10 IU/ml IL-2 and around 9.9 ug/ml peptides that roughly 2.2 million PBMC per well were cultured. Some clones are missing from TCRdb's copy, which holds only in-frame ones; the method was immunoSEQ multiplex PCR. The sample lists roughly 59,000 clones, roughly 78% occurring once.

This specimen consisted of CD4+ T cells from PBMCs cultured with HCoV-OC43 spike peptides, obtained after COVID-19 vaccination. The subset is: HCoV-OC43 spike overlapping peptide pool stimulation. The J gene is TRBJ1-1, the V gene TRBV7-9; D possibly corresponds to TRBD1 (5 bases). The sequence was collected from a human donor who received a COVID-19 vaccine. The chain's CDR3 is CASSLAAGTTEAFF. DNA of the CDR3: TGTGCCAGCAGCTTAGCGGCAGGGACGACTGAAGCTTTCTTT. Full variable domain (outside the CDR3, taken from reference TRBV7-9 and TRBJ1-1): DTGVSQNPRHKITKRGQNVTFRCDPISEHNRLYWYRQTLGQGPEFLTYFQNEAQLEKSRLLSDRFSAERPKGSFSTLEIQRTEQGDSAMYLCASSLAAGTTEAFFGQGTRLTVV.